The clone carrying this T cell receptor beta chain showed up just a few times. What it binds is unknown. The second PCR ran roughly 6 to 11 cycles with a sample-barcoded 5' primer and J-beta primers. In TCRdb, the 5' RACE reads were re-called with MiXCR into one record per CDR3 protein. Of around 320,000 distinct CDR3 sequences detected, roughly a quarter appear once; the ten largest clones hold around 30%. V lost 1 base and J lost 12, with 15 bases in between. Per germline, CDR1 LGHDT and CDR2 YNNKEL (reference sequence). The CDR3 has 13 residues. The data were taken from a study of blood T cells in healthy people across ages. Whole-study context: Capture by template switching was about one barcoded beta molecule per two T cells. Study-level findings and limits: In older individuals, TCR beta diversity per million T cells was lower, falling roughly linearly with age.

The TCR was taken from a woman aged 70 to 79 in good health. Sample: blood. The gene calls are TRBV3-1 and TRBJ1-2, with D unresolved. The CDR3 protein is CASSQVLSAANTF. CDR3 sequence (DNA): TGTGCCAGCAGCCAAGTCTTGTCGGCAGCCAACACCTTC.